One and the same sample provided the 21 T cell receptor beta chains below, sequenced in a study of technical replicates of blood from a handful of donors. Produced via immunoSEQ multiplex PCR; TCRdb's table is partial and in-frame only. Among more than 90,000 clones, approximately 95% were seen once, and the ten largest hold approximately 0.22%. Sequenced input: T cells isolated from PBMCs. These receptors originate from a human donor in good health.

The gene calls are TRBV11-2 and TRBJ2-1; 10 bases are a match to TRBD1. The CDR3 runs 16 residues. The junction had 4 bases not matched to a gene; V was cut back by 1 base and J by 4 bases. In germline, CDR1 is SGHAT, CDR2 FQNNGV. DNA for the CDR3: TGTGCCAGCAGCTTAGGTGGGACAGGGGTATACAATGAGCAGTTCTTC. Translated, it gives CASSLGGTGVYNEQFF.

The rearrangement joins TRBV19 to TRBJ2-1, with D possibly TRBD1 on 7 matching bases. With 5 bases removed from V and 12 bases from J, the gap between germline ends came to 20 bases. CDR3 length: 14 amino acids. Germline V CDR1 and CDR2: LNHDA, SQIVND (reference sequence). The CDR3 DNA reads as TGTGCCAGTAGTCCGCGGGACAGAGTAATGAGGCAGTTCTTC. Translating gives CASSPRDRVMRQFF.

This rearrangement joins TRBV5-1 to TRBJ1-1; 9 positions agree with TRBD1. Trimming cost V 4 bases and J 5 bases; bases outside gene matches: 9. Per germline, CDR1 SGHRS and CDR2 YFSETQ. This CDR3 is built from 15 residues. In DNA, the CDR3 is TGCGCCAGCAGCAGGGACAGGGCCGGGATGACTGAAGCTTTCTTT. Its protein product is CASSRDRAGMTEAFF.

The chain has TRBV7-2 and TRBJ2-5, with a possible D match to TRBD2 (6 bases). Trimming cost V 4 bases and J 3 bases, with 9 bases left between them. This CDR3 spans 13 amino acids. The germline CDR1 and CDR2 sequences are SGHTA and FQGNSA. This chain's CDR3 is CASSWDFEETQYF. The CDR3 DNA sequence: TGTGCCAGCAGCTGGGACTTCGAAGAGACCCAGTACTTC.

The V and J genes are TRBV6-1 and TRBJ1-6, with D uncertain. V lost 7 bases and J lost 5, with 15 bases in between. This CDR3 comprises 15 residues. CDR1 is MNHNS, CDR2 SASEGT, per germline. The DNA for the CDR3 is TGTGCCAGCAATGGGCAGCTCTCGAATAATTCACCCCTCCACTTT. Protein: CASNGQLSNNSPLHF.

The V call is TRBV6-6, the J call TRBJ1-4, with D possibly TRBD1 on 5 matching bases. V was trimmed by 5 bases and J by 11 bases, leaving 18 bases between them. Germline V gene sequence: CDR1 MNHNY, CDR2 SVGAGI (reference sequence). The CDR3 is 14 residues long. Written as DNA, the CDR3 is TGTGCCAGCAGTAAACAGGAGGGGCTTTTGAAACTGTTTTTT. Protein sequence: CASSKQEGLLKLFF.

The CDR3 loop is CASSVDRGRTGELFF. Here the CDR3 DNA reads TGTGCCAGCAGCGTAGACAGGGGAAGGACCGGGGAGCTGTTTTTT. V is TRBV9 and J is TRBJ2-2; 7 bases agree with TRBD1. CDR1 and CDR2 (germline): SGDLS, YYNGEE. Trimming cost V 0 bases and J 5 bases; bases outside gene matches: 4. The CDR3 totals 15 residues. The variable domain in full, completed from reference TRBV9 and TRBJ2-2, reads DSGVTQTPKHLITATGQRVTLRCSPRSGDLSVYWYQQSLDQGLQFLIQYYNGEERAKGNILERFSAQQFPDLHSELNLSSLELGDSALYFCASSVDRGRTGELFFGEGSRLTVL.

The gene calls are TRBV13 and TRBJ2-3; the match to TRBD2 covers 12 bases. V was pared by 7 bases and J by 2 bases, with 4 bases of the junction left unmatched. Germline V gives CDR1 PRHDT, CDR2 FYEKMQ (reference sequence). The CDR3 spans 15 residues. CDR3 loop: CASTRLAGVTDTQYF. CDR3 bases: TGTGCCAGCACCCGACTAGCGGGGGTCACAGATACGCAGTATTTT. The whole variable domain, remainder taken from reference TRBV13 and TRBJ2-3, is AAGVIQSPRHLIKEKRETATLKCYPIPRHDTVYWYQQGPGQDPQFLISFYEKMQSDKGSIPDRFSAQQFSDYHSELNMSSLELGDSALYFCASTRLAGVTDTQYFGPGTRLTVL.

V usage is TRBV5-6 and J usage is TRBJ2-3; D is undetermined. V dropped 4 bases and J dropped 1 base, with 19 bases sitting between them. CDR1 SGHDT and CDR2 YYEEEE come from the germline V gene. This CDR3 has 17 amino acids. The CDR3 loop is CASSLNYLNTGTDTQYF. The CDR3 nucleotides are TGTGCCAGCAGCCTTAACTACCTTAACACGGGCACAGATACGCAGTATTTT.

A few counts support this clone. The V gene is TRBV28, the J gene TRBJ2-3; 8 bases match TRBD2. The germline gives CDR1 MDHEN, CDR2 SYDVKM. The CDR3 is 16 amino acids. Trimming at V came to 4 bases and at J to 4 bases, leaving 10 bases not matched to a gene. The CDR3 loop is CASSSISGIGADTQYF. The CDR3 DNA follows: TGTGCCAGCAGTTCCATTAGCGGGATAGGTGCAGATACGCAGTATTTT.

V usage is TRBV2 and J usage is TRBJ2-6; D may be TRBD1 (6 bases). CDR1 is SNHLY, CDR2 FYNNEI, per germline. The CDR3 consists of 18 residues. The V and J ends lost 3 bases and 1 base respectively, with 16 bases between them. Here the CDR3 DNA reads TGTGCCAGCAGTGAGCTGCAGGGGCTAGCATCTGGGGCCAACGTCCTGACTTTC. Protein sequence: CASSELQGLASGANVLTF.

The chain has TRBV23-1 and TRBJ1-1, with 7 bases that match TRBD1. TRBV23-1 is reported as an ORF; its role is uncertain. J lost 0 bases, V lost 4 bases, and 8 bases had no gene match. The CDR3 consists of 16 residues. Written as DNA, the CDR3 is TGCGCCAGCAGTCCCGCGACAGGGAGCATGAACACTGAAGCTTTCTTT. This sequence encodes CASSPATGSMNTEAFF.

The chain is built from TRBV4-1 and TRBJ2-1; D may be TRBD2 (5 bases). Trimming removed 4 bases from V and 10 bases from J, with 14 bases in between. CDR1 is MGHRA, CDR2 YSYEKL, per germline. The CDR3 is 13 amino acids. The CDR3 DNA sequence: TGCGCCAGCAGCCCTACGGGGTCGGAAGAGCAGTTCTTC. The encoded protein is CASSPTGSEEQFF.

The chain is built from TRBV5-4 and TRBJ2-3, with D maybe TRBD1 (6 bases). The CDR3 totals 13 residues. Trimming cost V 4 bases and J 4 bases, with 10 bases left between them. CDR1 and CDR2 from the germline V gene are SGHNT and YYREEE (reference sequence). The DNA of the CDR3 is TGTGCCAGCAGCCACGGACAGCCAGATACGCAGTATTTT. This gives the protein CASSHGQPDTQYF.

The rearrangement joins TRBV11-2 to TRBJ2-7; TRBD1 matches at 7 bases. The V gene end was trimmed by 4 bases and the J gene end by 2 bases; junction bases not matched to a gene: 8. The CDR3 covers 15 residues. Germline V CDR1 and CDR2: SGHAT, FQNNGV. Here the CDR3 reads CASSSWTGDPYEQYF. Written as DNA, the CDR3 is TGTGCCAGCAGCTCGTGGACAGGAGATCCCTACGAGCAGTACTTC.

The chain recombines TRBV2 with TRBJ1-6, with a weak D call TRBD1 (6 bases). CDR3 length: 13 residues. The V gene's germline CDR1 is SNHLY and CDR2 FYNNEI. Deletions cut 3 bases from V and 13 bases from J, with 13 bases between. The CDR3 protein is CASSESQGPPLHF. CDR3 nucleotide sequence: TGTGCCAGCAGTGAGTCACAGGGTCCGCCCCTCCACTTT.

The V gene is TRBV7-6, the J gene TRBJ2-3; no clear D. Germline values: CDR1 SGHVS, CDR2 FNYEAQ. The V and J ends lost 2 bases and 2 bases respectively, with 5 bases between them. The length of the CDR3 is 13 residues. The chain's CDR3 is CASSLLNTDTQYF. In DNA form, the CDR3 reads TGTGCCAGCAGCTTACTTAACACAGATACGCAGTATTTT. Complete variable domain (other parts from reference TRBV7-6 and TRBJ2-3): GAGVSQSPRYKVTKRGQDVALRCDPISGHVSLYWYRQALGQGPEFLTYFNYEAQQDKSGLPNDRFSAERPEGSISTLTIQRTEQRDSAMYRCASSLLNTDTQYFGPGTRLTVL.

The chain joins TRBV21-1 to TRBJ2-7; TRBD2, the table's D call, lacks a check against the DNA. TRBV21-1 is an annotated pseudogene. This CDR3 has 17 amino acids. CDR3 in DNA: TGTGCCAGCAGCAAAGCGCGAACTAGCGGAAAGACCTACGAGCAGTACTTC. This codes for CASSKARTSGKTYEQYF.

The chain combines TRBV5-6 with TRBJ1-2; D unclear. The CDR3 totals 18 residues. V was pared by 0 bases and J by 6 bases, with 24 bases between. In germline, CDR1 is SGHDT, CDR2 YYEEEE. This CDR3 is CASSLESLGSTHVNGYTF. CDR3 coding DNA: TGTGCCAGCAGCTTGGAGTCTCTGGGCAGCACACACGTTAATGGCTACACCTTC.

The V gene is TRBV5-1, the J gene TRBJ2-2; 10 nucleotides line up with TRBD2. Germline V gene data show CDR1 as SGHRS and CDR2 as YFSETQ. J gave up 5 bases and V 4 bases, and 8 bases lay outside the gene matches. This CDR3 comprises 16 residues. CDR3 DNA: TGCGCCAGCAGCGCCGGAGCGGGGGGGCTAACCGGGGAGCTGTTTTTT. This sequence encodes CASSAGAGGLTGELFF.

The chain combines TRBV7-9 with TRBJ1-4; TRBD1 might be the D (6 bases). V lost 3 bases to trimming and J lost 10 bases, with 15 bases between them. Germline lookup yields CDR1 SEHNR and CDR2 FQNEAQ (reference sequence). The CDR3 runs to 14 residues. Here the CDR3 DNA reads TGTGCCAGCAGCTTGACAGGTTCAGCTGGAAAACTGTTTTTT. Protein product: CASSLTGSAGKLFF.